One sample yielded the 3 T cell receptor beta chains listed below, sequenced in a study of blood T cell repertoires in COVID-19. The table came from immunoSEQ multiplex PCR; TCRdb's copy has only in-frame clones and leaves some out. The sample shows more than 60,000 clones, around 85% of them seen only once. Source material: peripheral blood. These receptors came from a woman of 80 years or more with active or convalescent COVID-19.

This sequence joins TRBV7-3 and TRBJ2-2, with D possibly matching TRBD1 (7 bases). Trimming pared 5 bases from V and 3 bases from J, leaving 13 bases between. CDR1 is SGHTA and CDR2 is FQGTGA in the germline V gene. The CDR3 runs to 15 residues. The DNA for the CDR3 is TGTGCCAGCAGCGCCGCGGGACAGTACACCGGGGAGCTGTTTTTT. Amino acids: CASSAAGQYTGELFF.

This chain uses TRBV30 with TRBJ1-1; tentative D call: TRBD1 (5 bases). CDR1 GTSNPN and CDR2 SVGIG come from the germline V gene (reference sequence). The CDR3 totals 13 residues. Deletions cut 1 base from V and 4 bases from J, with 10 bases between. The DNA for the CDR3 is TGTGCCTGGAGTGGAAGGGGAGGCACTGAAGCTTTCTTT. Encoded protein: CAWSGRGGTEAFF.

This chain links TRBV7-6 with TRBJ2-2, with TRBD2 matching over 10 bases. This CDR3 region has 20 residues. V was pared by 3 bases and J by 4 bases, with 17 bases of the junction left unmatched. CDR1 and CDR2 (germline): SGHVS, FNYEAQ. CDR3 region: CASSLGIIAGGSRSTGELFF. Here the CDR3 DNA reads TGTGCCAGCAGCTTGGGGATCATAGCGGGGGGATCACGAAGCACCGGGGAGCTGTTTTTT.